Listed here are 5 T cell receptor beta chains from one sample, sequenced in a study of T cell responses to AZD1222 COVID-19 vaccine (dated by TCRdb to the early 2020s). Taken with the paper, the label for time point translates to: about 28 days (+/-7) after the second vaccine dose. Libraries were made using the immunoSEQ multiplex PCR assay. TCRdb's version of the immuneACCESS table is confined to in-frame rearrangements and falls short of the full clone set. An unresolved V gene accounts for under half of the shortfall where checked; the remainder is of unknown origin. This sample is represented by tens of thousands of clones; 70% to 90% of them were singletons. Jointly, the top ten make up roughly 11% of the sample. This specimen was peripheral blood, taken 28 days after the second AZD1222 dose. These receptors all come from an adult who received the AZD1222 COVID-19 vaccine.

This clone showed up just once. The chain recombines TRBV25-1 with TRBJ1-2; no firm D call. The CDR3 extends over 14 amino acids. Per the germline V gene, CDR1 is MGHDK and CDR2 is SYGVNS. Between the trimmed V and J ends, which lost 5 bases and 2 bases, there was a span of 12 bases. Here the CDR3 reads CASSPVWENYGYTF. The CDR3 DNA reads TGTGCCAGCAGTCCTGTCTGGGAAAACTATGGCTACACCTTC.

The gene calls are TRBV4-3 and TRBJ1-1; no definite D call. Trimming stripped 0 bases from V and 8 bases from J, with 13 bases between. Germline CDR1 and CDR2: LGHNA and YSLEER. The CDR3 has 14 residues. The CDR3 sequence is CASSQDRAAGEAFF. The CDR3 DNA follows: TGCGCCAGCAGCCAAGATCGGGCCGCCGGCGAAGCTTTCTTT.

The chain combines TRBV20-1 with TRBJ1-2; D is undetermined. Germline loops: CDR1 DFQATT, CDR2 SNEGSKA (reference sequence). This CDR3 spans 11 amino acids. V was clipped by 4 bases and J by 9 bases, with 12 bases between them. In DNA, the CDR3 is TGCAGTGCTATCACGCCGGCGCGCTACACCTTC. This encodes CSAITPARYTF.

The CDR3 nucleotides are TGTGCCAGCTCGGCGGCGGACAGGGTGGTAGGGTCCTACGAGCAGTACTTC. It yields the protein CASSAADRVVGSYEQYF. The V and J genes are TRBV18 and TRBJ2-7, with TRBD1 matching 8 bases. Germline V gives CDR1 KGHSH, CDR2 LQKENI. Trimming removed 6 bases from V and 1 base from J; junction bases left unmatched: 14. The CDR3 totals 17 residues.

CDR3 residues: CASRVDRGKAFF. CDR3 coding DNA: TGTGCCAGTAGGGTGGACAGGGGGAAAGCTTTCTTT. V is TRBV19 and J is TRBJ1-1; 10 positions match TRBD1. CDR1 is LNHDA, CDR2 SQIVND, per germline (reference sequence). The CDR3 runs 12 residues. Trimming removed 6 bases from V and 9 bases from J; junction bases left unmatched: 4.